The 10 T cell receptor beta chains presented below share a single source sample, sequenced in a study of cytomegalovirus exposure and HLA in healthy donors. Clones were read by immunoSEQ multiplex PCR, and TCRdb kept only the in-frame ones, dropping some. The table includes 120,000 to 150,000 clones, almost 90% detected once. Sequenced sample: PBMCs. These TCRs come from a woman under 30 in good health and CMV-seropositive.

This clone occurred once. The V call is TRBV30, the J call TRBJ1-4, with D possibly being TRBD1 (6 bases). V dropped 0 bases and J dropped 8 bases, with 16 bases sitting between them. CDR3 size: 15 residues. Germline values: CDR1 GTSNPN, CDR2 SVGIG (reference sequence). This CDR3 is CAWSVQQGYNEKLFF. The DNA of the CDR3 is TGTGCCTGGAGTGTCCAACAGGGTTATAACGAAAAACTGTTTTTT.

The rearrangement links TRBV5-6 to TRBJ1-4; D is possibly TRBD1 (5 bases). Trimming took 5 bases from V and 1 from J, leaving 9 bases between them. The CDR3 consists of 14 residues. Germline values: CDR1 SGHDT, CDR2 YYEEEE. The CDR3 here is CASRGRGTNEKLFF. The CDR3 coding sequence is TGTGCCAGCAGGGGAAGGGGAACTAATGAAAAACTGTTTTTT. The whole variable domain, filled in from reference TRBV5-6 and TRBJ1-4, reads DAGVTQSPTHLIKTRGQQVTLRCSPKSGHDTVSWYQQALGQGPQFIFQYYEEEERQRGNFPDRFSGHQFPNYSSELNVNALLLGDSALYLCASRGRGTNEKLFFGSGTQLSVL.

The CDR3 region has the DNA TGTGCCAGCAGCCTACTAGCGTTTAGCTCCTACGAGCAGTACTTC. This encodes CASSLLAFSSYEQYF. J is TRBJ2-7 and V is TRBV27; 7 bases fit TRBD2. This CDR3 comprises 15 residues. Trimming at V came to 6 bases and at J to 0 bases, leaving 8 bases not matched to a gene. Germline CDR1 is MNHEY and CDR2 is SMNVEV (reference sequence).

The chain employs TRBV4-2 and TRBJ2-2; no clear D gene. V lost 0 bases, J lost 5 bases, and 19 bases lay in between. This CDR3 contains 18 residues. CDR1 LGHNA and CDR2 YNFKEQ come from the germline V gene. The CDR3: CASSQEPRGRGKTGELFF. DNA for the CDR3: TGTGCCAGCAGCCAAGAACCTCGAGGAAGAGGCAAAACCGGGGAGCTGTTTTTT.

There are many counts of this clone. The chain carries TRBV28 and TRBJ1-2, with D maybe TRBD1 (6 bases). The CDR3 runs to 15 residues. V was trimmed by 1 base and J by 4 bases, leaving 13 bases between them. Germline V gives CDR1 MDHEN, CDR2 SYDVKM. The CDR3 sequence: CASSLFQGSSYGYTF. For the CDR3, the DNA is TGTGCCAGCAGTTTATTTCAGGGGAGCAGCTATGGCTACACCTTC.

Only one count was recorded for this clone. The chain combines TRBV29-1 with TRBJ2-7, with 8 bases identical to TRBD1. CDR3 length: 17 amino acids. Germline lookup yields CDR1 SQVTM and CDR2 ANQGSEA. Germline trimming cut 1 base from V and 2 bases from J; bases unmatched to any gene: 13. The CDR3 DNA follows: TGCAGCGTTGAAGTCCGTATCGGGGACAGGCCACCCTACGAGCAGTACTTC. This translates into CSVEVRIGDRPPYEQYF.

CDR3 DNA: TGTGCCAGCAGCGTAGGCGTAGAGACCCAGTACTTC. The encoded protein is CASSVGVETQYF. The genes are TRBV9 and TRBJ2-5, with unresolved D. V lost 0 bases, J lost 4 bases, and 4 bases lay in between. This CDR3 is built from 12 residues. Looked up from germline, CDR1 is SGDLS and CDR2 is YYNGEE.

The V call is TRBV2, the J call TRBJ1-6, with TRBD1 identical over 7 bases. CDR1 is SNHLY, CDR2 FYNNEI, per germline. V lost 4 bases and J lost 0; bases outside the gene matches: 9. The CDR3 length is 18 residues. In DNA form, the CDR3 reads TGTGCCAGCAGTGCGCCGGGACAGCTATTCTCCTATAATTCACCCCTCCACTTT. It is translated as CASSAPGQLFSYNSPLHF.

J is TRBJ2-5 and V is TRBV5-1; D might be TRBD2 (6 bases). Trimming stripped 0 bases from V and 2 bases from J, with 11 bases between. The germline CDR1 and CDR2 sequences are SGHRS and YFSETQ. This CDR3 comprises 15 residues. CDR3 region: CASSLVGTSQETQYF. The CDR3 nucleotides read TGCGCCAGCAGCTTGGTCGGGACTTCGCAAGAGACCCAGTACTTC.

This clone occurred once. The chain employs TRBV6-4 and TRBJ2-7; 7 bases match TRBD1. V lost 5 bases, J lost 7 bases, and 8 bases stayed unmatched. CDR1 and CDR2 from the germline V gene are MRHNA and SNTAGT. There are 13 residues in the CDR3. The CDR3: CASSRSGGGEQYF. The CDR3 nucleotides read TGTGCCAGCAGTAGGTCAGGGGGTGGTGAGCAGTACTTC.